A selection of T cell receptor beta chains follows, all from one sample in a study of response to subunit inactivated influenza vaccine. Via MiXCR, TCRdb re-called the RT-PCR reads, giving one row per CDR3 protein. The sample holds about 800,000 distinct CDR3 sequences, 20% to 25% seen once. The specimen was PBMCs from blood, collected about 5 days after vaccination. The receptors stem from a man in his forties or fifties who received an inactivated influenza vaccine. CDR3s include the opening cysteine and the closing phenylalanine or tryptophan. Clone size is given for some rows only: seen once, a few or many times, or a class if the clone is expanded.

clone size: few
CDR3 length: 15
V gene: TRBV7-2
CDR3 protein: CASSTDSGGMNEQFF

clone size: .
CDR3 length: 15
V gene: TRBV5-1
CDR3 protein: CASTKTGTSTDTQYF

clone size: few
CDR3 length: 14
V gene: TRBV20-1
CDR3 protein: CSAEGLAGDYEQYF

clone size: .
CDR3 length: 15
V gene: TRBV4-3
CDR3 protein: CATSQGRGQDDGYTF

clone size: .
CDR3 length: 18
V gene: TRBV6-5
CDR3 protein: CASSYTGLPTGWTGELFF

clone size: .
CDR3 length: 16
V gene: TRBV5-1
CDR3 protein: CASRRGHGPSTDTQYF

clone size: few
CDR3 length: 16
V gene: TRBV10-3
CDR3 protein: CAIAGALDRTPDTQYF

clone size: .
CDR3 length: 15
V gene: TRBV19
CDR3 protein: CASSTTSHGTDTQYF

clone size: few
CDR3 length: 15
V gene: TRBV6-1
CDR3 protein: CASSELGDTAYEQYF

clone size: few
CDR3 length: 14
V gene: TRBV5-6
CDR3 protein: CASSLAAMAGELFF

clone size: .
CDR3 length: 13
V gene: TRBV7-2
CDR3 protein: CASSSVPAVSQYF

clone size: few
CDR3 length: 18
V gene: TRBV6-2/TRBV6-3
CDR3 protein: CASSTDVRVFMSNQPQHF

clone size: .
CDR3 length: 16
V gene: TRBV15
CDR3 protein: CATSRDLRGSTDTQYF

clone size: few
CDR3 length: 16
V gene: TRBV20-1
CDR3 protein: CSASGLRSSGANVLTF

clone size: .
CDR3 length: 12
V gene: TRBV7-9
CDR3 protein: CASSLRAGEDFF

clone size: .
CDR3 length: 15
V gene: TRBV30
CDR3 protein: CAWSGEARDTDTQYF

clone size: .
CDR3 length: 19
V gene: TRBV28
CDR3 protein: CASSLLNRGTMGMNTEAFF

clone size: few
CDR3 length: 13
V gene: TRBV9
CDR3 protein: CASNEVVTDTQYF

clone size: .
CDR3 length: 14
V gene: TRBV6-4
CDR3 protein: CANSTGGSTDTQYF

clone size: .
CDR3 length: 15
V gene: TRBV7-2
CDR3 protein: CASSLARELNTEAFF

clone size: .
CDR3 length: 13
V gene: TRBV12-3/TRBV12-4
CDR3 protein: CASSLDRETEAFF

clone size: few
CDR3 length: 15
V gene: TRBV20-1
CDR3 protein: CSARDRRISTDTQYF

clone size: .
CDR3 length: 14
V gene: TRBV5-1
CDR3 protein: CASSSAGTEETQYF

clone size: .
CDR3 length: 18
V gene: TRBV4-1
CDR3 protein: CASSQDLRGLALRYGQFF

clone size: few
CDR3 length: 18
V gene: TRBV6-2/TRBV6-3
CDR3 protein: CASSYGRAGVISYNEQFF

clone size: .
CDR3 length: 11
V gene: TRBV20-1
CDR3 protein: CSAFPPYGYTF

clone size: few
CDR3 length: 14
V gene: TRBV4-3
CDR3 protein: CASSQEVGFNEQFF

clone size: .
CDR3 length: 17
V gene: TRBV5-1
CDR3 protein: CASSFKIQRGNTGELFF

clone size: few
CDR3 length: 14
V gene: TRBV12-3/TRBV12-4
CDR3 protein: CASRSTGTVNTLHF

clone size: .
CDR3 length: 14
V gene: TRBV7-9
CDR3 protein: CASSHREVTGELFF

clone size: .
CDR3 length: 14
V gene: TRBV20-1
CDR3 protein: CSARDSLASDTQYF

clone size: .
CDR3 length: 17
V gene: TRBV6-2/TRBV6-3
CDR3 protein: CASSWVAGRSHQETQYF

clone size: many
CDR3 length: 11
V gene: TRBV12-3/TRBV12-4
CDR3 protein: CASTLNTEAFF

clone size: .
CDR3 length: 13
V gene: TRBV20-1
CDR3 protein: CSAKRQGPYEQYF

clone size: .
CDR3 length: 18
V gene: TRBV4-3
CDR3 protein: CASSQIGTSGGNTGELFF

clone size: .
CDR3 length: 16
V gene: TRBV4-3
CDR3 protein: CASSQDLGGGIYEQYF

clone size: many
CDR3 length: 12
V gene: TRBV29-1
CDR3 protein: CSANGGPETQYF

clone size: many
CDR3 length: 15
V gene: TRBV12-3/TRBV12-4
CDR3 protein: CASSYLAGSQETQYF

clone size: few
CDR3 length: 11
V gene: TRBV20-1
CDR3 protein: CSAQGRTEAFF

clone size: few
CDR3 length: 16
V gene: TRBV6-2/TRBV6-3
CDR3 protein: CASSYLRDPSTDTQYF

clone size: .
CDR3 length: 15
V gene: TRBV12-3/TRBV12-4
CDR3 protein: CASSSRTGASSPLHF

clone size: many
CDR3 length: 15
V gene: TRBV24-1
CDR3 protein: CATSDPHTGYDEQFF

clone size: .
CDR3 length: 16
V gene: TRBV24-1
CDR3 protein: CATSEGLAGGPYEQYF

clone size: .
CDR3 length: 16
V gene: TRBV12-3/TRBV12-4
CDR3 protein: CASSASDRVIPYEQYF

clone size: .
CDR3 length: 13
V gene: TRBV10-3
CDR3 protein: CASAGQGRTEAFF

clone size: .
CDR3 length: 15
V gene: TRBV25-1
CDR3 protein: CASSTGTANTGELFF

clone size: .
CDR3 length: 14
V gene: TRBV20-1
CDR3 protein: CSASVTPGWETQYF

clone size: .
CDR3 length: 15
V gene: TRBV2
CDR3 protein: CASSGKTGAYNEQFF

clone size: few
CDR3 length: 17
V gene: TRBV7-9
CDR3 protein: CASSQSRGRGFSYEQYF

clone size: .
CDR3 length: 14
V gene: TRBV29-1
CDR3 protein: CSVERDRGQETQYF